This T cell receptor (beta chain) stems from a study of response to subunit inactivated influenza vaccine. This clonotype has just a few counts. TCRdb ran MiXCR on the RT-PCR reads and lists one entry per CDR3 protein. The table records 500,000 to 600,000 distinct CDR3 sequences, under 9% of them present only once. There are 17 residues in the CDR3. Germline V gives CDR1 WSHSY, CDR2 SAAADI. With 2 bases removed from V and 0 bases from J, the gap between germline ends came to 14 bases. The rearrangement joins TRBV10-2 to TRBJ1-5; D is undetermined. The clonotype was recovered from a man aged 50 to 75 who received an inactivated influenza vaccine. This sample comprised PBMCs from blood, obtained 23 to 25 months after vaccination. CDR3 in amino acids: CASSEVGGRYSNQPQHF. In nucleotides, the CDR3 is TGCGCCAGCAGTGAGGTGGGAGGGCGATATAGCAATCAGCCCCAGCATTTT.